This passage covers 8 T cell receptor beta chains from one sample sequenced in a study of T-cell reconstitution after alpha-beta-depleted transplantation in children. A TCRbeta library incorporating unique molecular identifiers was prepared. MiXCR was run by TCRdb on the PCR reads, yielding one entry per CDR3 protein. Of 500,000 to 750,000 distinct CDR3 sequences in the sample, approximately 12% were seen once. The sample was PBMCs, mostly from graft donor cells, taken 360 days after TCRalphabeta/CD19-depleted stem cell transplant. These receptors originate from a male patient between 10 and 17 years old who had a stem cell transplant for acute myeloid leukemia, so the T cells may come from the graft donor.

This chain uses TRBV28 with TRBJ2-2; D is unclear. The germline V gene has CDR1 MDHEN and CDR2 SYDVKM. Trimming took 7 bases from V and 5 from J, leaving 11 bases between them. CDR3 size: 13 residues. The DNA for the CDR3 is TGTGCCAGCATTTTCGTAGGGACCGGGGAGCTGTTTTTT. It codes for CASIFVGTGELFF.

The chain links TRBV20-1 to TRBJ2-5, with 14 bases identical to TRBD2. Germline loops: CDR1 DFQATT, CDR2 SNEGSKA (reference sequence). The CDR3 is 15 amino acids. The V segment lost 5 bases and the J segment 5 bases; nucleotides outside the gene matches: 7. CDR3 coding DNA: TGCAGTGCTCTACCGGGACTAGCGGGAGAGGAGACCCAGTACTTC. Its protein product is CSALPGLAGEETQYF.

This CDR3 reads CASSLRAGSPYEQYF. The CDR3 nucleotides are TGTGCCAGCAGCTTACGGGCAGGATCCCCCTACGAGCAGTACTTC. The rearrangement uses TRBV7-8 and TRBJ2-7; D is ambiguous. V lost 2 bases to trimming and J lost 2 bases, with 13 bases between them. The CDR3 spans 15 residues. Germline V gene data show CDR1 as SGHVS and CDR2 as FQNEAQ. Based on the CDR3 plus reference TRBV7-8 and TRBJ2-7, the full variable domain is GAGVSQSPRYKVAKRGQDVALRCDPISGHVSLFWYQQALGQGPEFLTYFQNEAQLDKSGLPSDRFFAERPEGSVSTLKIQRTQQEDSAVYLCASSLRAGSPYEQYFGPGTRLTVT.

This clonotype was counted between two and nine times. This chain uses TRBV19 with TRBJ2-1, with 8 bases identical to TRBD2. The CDR3 has 18 residues. With V trimmed by 6 bases and J by 7 bases, 20 bases remained unmatched. The germline V gene encodes CDR1 LNHDA and CDR2 SQIVND (reference sequence). This CDR3 is CASRHNPREAGVWNEQFF. The CDR3 DNA reads as TGTGCCAGTAGGCACAACCCCCGTGAAGCGGGAGTGTGGAATGAGCAGTTCTTC.

This chain links TRBV7-3 with TRBJ2-1; 7 bases are shared with TRBD2. J gave up 0 bases and V 1 base, and 9 bases lay outside the gene matches. CDR1 SGHTA and CDR2 FQGTGA come from the germline V gene. The CDR3 covers 18 residues. In DNA form, the CDR3 reads TGTGCCAGCAGCTTAAAAAAGGTAGCGGGTTACTCCTACAATGAGCAGTTCTTC. Protein product: CASSLKKVAGYSYNEQFF.

This clonotype was recorded a few times. The V call is TRBV7-9, the J call TRBJ2-7; D is uncertain. Trimming stripped 4 bases from V and 5 bases from J, with 15 bases between. CDR3 length: 14 amino acids. Germline V lookup: CDR1 SEHNR, CDR2 FQNEAQ (reference sequence). CDR3: CASSSPLGYDEQYF. The CDR3 coding sequence is TGTGCCAGCAGCTCCCCACTGGGTTATGACGAGCAGTACTTC. Full variable domain (outside the CDR3, taken from reference TRBV7-9 and TRBJ2-7): DTGVSQNPRHKITKRGQNVTFRCDPISEHNRLYWYRQTLGQGPEFLTYFQNEAQLEKSRLLSDRFSAERPKGSFSTLEIQRTEQGDSAMYLCASSSPLGYDEQYFGPGTRLTVT.

The V and J genes are TRBV28 and TRBJ2-3, with 12 bases lining up with TRBD2. The ends lost 3 bases at V and 4 bases at J; junction bases unmatched: 11. Germline CDR1 reads MDHEN; CDR2 reads SYDVKM. This CDR3 region has 18 residues. For the CDR3, the DNA is TGTGCCAGCAGTTTCTCTAGCGGGAGGGCGTTTGAGGCAGATACGCAGTATTTT. Its translation: CASSFSSGRAFEADTQYF.

In this sample, this clonotype turned up a few times. The genes are TRBV12-3 or TRBV12-4 and TRBJ1-1; 9 nucleotides match TRBD1. The CDR3 extends over 16 amino acids. Trimming at V came to 3 bases and at J to 0 bases, leaving 5 bases not matched to a gene. The CDR3 DNA follows: TGTGCCAGCAGTTTCGGGACAGGGCCCATGAACACTGAAGCTTTCTTT. This sequence encodes CASSFGTGPMNTEAFF.